Each of the 32 T cell receptor beta chains below was sequenced from the same sample in a study of T cells in narcolepsy. Profiled with immunoSEQ multiplex PCR; TCRdb holds only in-frame clones, not every one. The sample carries tens of thousands of clones, more than 70% recorded once. What was sequenced was CD45RA- memory CD4+ T cells from PBMCs. The receptors originated from a human donor with narcolepsy.

This clone has just one count. The chain couples TRBV7-3 to TRBJ2-2, with TRBD2 identical over 9 bases. This CDR3 comprises 15 residues. Germline-derived CDR1 and CDR2 are SGHTA and FQGTGA. The J segment lost 4 bases and the V segment lost 6 bases, leaving 6 bases of the junction unmatched. The CDR3 DNA reads TGTGCCAGCAGTCCCGGGACTAGCCTCACCGGGGAGCTGTTTTTT. Translating gives CASSPGTSLTGELFF. The full variable domain, rest sourced from reference TRBV7-3 and TRBJ2-2, is GAGVSQTPSNKVTEKGKYVELRCDPISGHTALYWYRQSLGQGPEFLIYFQGTGAADDSGLPNDRFFAVRPEGSVSTLKIQRTERGDSAVYLCASSPGTSLTGELFFGEGSRLTVL.

In its sample, this clone was seen once. The genes are TRBV7-3 and TRBJ2-1; TRBD1 aligns across 9 bases. This CDR3 spans 14 amino acids. Germline-derived CDR1 and CDR2 are SGHTA and FQGTGA. Germline trimming cut 2 bases from V and 7 bases from J; bases unmatched to any gene: 3. The CDR3 DNA reads as TGTGCCAGCAGCTTAGGGACAGGGTGGAATGAGCAGTTCTTC. This translates into CASSLGTGWNEQFF.

This clone has just one count. The J gene is TRBJ2-5, the V gene TRBV5-6; D is uncertain. The CDR3 has 13 amino acids. The V gene lost 4 bases and the J gene lost 10 bases, with 17 bases spanning the gap. Looked up from germline, CDR1 is SGHDT and CDR2 is YYEEEE. The DNA for the CDR3 is TGTGCCAGCAGCCCCTCTTCGGTGCAGAGCCAGTACTTC. This translates into CASSPSSVQSQYF.

Worth noting for this clone: At one of its ends the junction is not consistent with the germline gene, which may arise from a read error. The rearrangement joins TRBV28 to TRBJ2-2; TRBD1 aligns across 8 bases. CDR3 length: 18 residues. Germline CDR1 MDHEN, CDR2 SYDVKM. Here the CDR3 DNA reads TGTGCCAGCAGTCTCCGGACAGGGCGCTTATCAAACACCAGGGAGCTGTTTTTT. Amino acid sequence: CASSLRTGRLSNTRELFF. The variable domain in full, with the rest retrieved from reference TRBV28 and TRBJ2-2, is DVKVTQSSRYLVKRTGEKVFLECVQDMDHENMFWYRQDPGLGLRLIYFSYDVKMKEKGDIPEGYSVSREKKERFSLILESASTNQTSMYLCASSLRTGRLSNTRELFFGEGSRLTVL.

This chain uses TRBV9 with TRBJ2-7; the match to TRBD2 covers 15 bases. The trim removed 3 bases at V and 1 base at J, leaving 2 bases unmatched. Germline V lookup: CDR1 SGDLS, CDR2 YYNGEE. This CDR3 is built from 16 residues. The CDR3 reads CASSAGTSGRSYEQYF. DNA for the CDR3: TGTGCCAGCAGCGCCGGGACTAGCGGGAGGTCCTACGAGCAGTACTTC.

V usage is TRBV7-7 and J usage is TRBJ2-5; 8 bases line up with TRBD2. CDR3 length equals 17 residues. Germline V gene sequence: CDR1 SSHAT, CDR2 FNYEAQ (reference sequence). After removal of 5 bases from V and 5 bases from J, the junction contained 16 bases not matched to a gene. The CDR3 DNA sequence: TGTGCCAGCAGCCGAGGCCCCTCGGGGGGGCGCGGTGAGACCCAGTACTTC. As protein: CASSRGPSGGRGETQYF. Drawing the rest from reference TRBV7-7 and TRBJ2-5, the complete variable domain is GAGVSQSPRYKVTKRGQDVTLRCDPISSHATLYWYQQALGQGPEFLTYFNYEAQPDKSGLPSDRFSAERPEGSISTLTIQRTEQRDSAMYRCASSRGPSGGRGETQYFGPGTRLLVL.

The chain uses TRBV6-1 and TRBJ2-3; TRBD2 matches 9 bases. Germline CDR1 is MNHNS and CDR2 is SASEGT. The CDR3 spans 18 residues. J was trimmed by 2 bases and V by 3 bases; bases with no gene match: 12. CDR3 sequence: CASSEGFGSGGFTDTQYF. CDR3 sequence (DNA): TGTGCCAGCAGTGAGGGGTTCGGTAGCGGGGGATTCACAGATACGCAGTATTTT.

J is TRBJ2-7 and V is TRBV7-4; the D gene is possibly TRBD2 (6 bases). V lost 5 bases and J lost 1, with 15 bases in between. Germline V CDR1 and CDR2: SGHVT, SQSDAQ. The length of the CDR3 is 15 residues. For the CDR3, the DNA is TGTGCCAGCAGCCCAGGGAGGCCCTCTTCCTACGAGCAGTACTTC. Amino acid sequence: CASSPGRPSSYEQYF.

The chain combines TRBV19 with TRBJ1-5; 8 positions match TRBD1. The ends lost 9 bases at V and 5 bases at J; junction bases unmatched: 6. Germline assignment: CDR1 LNHDA and CDR2 SQIVND (reference sequence). The CDR3 is made up of 13 amino acids. The CDR3 region has the DNA TGTGCCAGCCAACCACAGGGGGATCAGCCCCAGCATTTT. Translation: CASQPQGDQPQHF.

The V call is TRBV5-6, the J call TRBJ2-4; D is unresolved. V was clipped by 4 bases and J by 5 bases, with 7 bases between them. The length of the CDR3 is 12 residues. The germline CDR1 and CDR2 sequences are SGHDT and YYEEEE. Written as DNA, the CDR3 is TGTGCCAGCAGCCTTGAACAAAACATTCAGTACTTC. Amino acids: CASSLEQNIQYF.

The chain uses TRBV6-5 and TRBJ1-3; tentative D call: TRBD1 (5 bases). The CDR3 extends over 13 amino acids. The germline CDR1 and CDR2 sequences are MNHEY and SVGAGI. The V end was cut by 4 bases, the J end by 2 bases, with 6 bases between. The CDR3 DNA follows: TGTGCCAGCAGTTTAGGGGCTGGAAACACCATATATTTT. This gives the protein CASSLGAGNTIYF.

The gene calls are TRBV9 and TRBJ2-3, with TRBD2 matching over 8 bases. CDR3 size: 14 residues. Germline assignment: CDR1 SGDLS and CDR2 YYNGEE. V lost 6 bases, J lost 2 bases, and 5 bases stayed unmatched. The CDR3, as DNA: TGTGCCAGCACTCCGGGAGGGAACACAGATACGCAGTATTTT. It translates to CASTPGGNTDTQYF. The complete variable domain, with remaining parts taken from reference TRBV9 and TRBJ2-3, reads DSGVTQTPKHLITATGQRVTLRCSPRSGDLSVYWYQQSLDQGLQFLIQYYNGEERAKGNILERFSAQQFPDLHSELNLSSLELGDSALYFCASTPGGNTDTQYFGPGTRLTVL.

The chain recombines TRBV11-3 with TRBJ1-4; TRBD1 aligns across 10 bases. The CDR3 covers 16 residues. Germline values: CDR1 SGHNT, CDR2 YENEEA. The V gene end was trimmed by 3 bases and the J gene end by 5 bases; junction bases not matched to a gene: 6. As DNA, the CDR3 is TGTGCCAGCAGCTTGGAACCGGGACAGGGGAATGAAAAACTGTTTTTT. The encoded protein is CASSLEPGQGNEKLFF.

The chain combines TRBV6-1 with TRBJ1-2, with unresolved D. This CDR3 spans 14 amino acids. CDR1 MNHNS and CDR2 SASEGT come from the germline V gene. With 6 bases removed from V and 5 bases from J, the gap between germline ends came to 16 bases. In nucleotides, the CDR3 is TGTGCCAGCAGCCTCACGGGTGCGGAGTATGGCTACACCTTC. The encoded protein is CASSLTGAEYGYTF.

This chain connects TRBV13 to TRBJ2-2; D is unresolved. Trimming pared 5 bases from V and 6 bases from J, leaving 10 bases between. Per the germline V gene, CDR1 is PRHDT and CDR2 is FYEKMQ (reference sequence). The CDR3 is 13 amino acids. CDR3 DNA: TGTGCCAGCAGCCCGGCTAGGGCCGGGGAGCTGTTTTTT. Its protein product is CASSPARAGELFF.

The V call is TRBV5-1, the J call TRBJ2-1, with 9 bases identical to TRBD2. Germline V lookup: CDR1 SGHRS, CDR2 YFSETQ. The J segment lost 6 bases and the V segment lost 2 bases, leaving 9 bases of the junction unmatched. The CDR3 spans 16 residues. The DNA for the CDR3 is TGCGCCAGCAGCTTTGAGAGGCTAGCGGGGAGCAATGAGCAGTTCTTC. Translated: CASSFERLAGSNEQFF.

V is TRBV6-1 and J is TRBJ1-2; a possible D gene is TRBD1 (6 bases). The CDR3 is 12 residues long. Germline loops: CDR1 MNHNS, CDR2 SASEGT. Between the trimmed V and J ends, which lost 7 bases and 6 bases, there was a span of 12 bases. The CDR3 DNA sequence: TGTGCCAGCAATCAGCACAGGGATGGCTACACCTTC. Translation gives CASNQHRDGYTF.

The chain couples TRBV7-2 to TRBJ2-7; possible D gene TRBD1, 5 bases. The V gene's germline CDR1 is SGHTA and CDR2 FQGNSA. Trimming shortened V by 5 bases and J by 3 bases, and 14 bases separated the two germline ends. This CDR3 has 14 amino acids. Here the CDR3 reads CASSVTVDIYEQYF. In DNA, the CDR3 is TGTGCCAGCAGCGTGACAGTTGACATCTACGAGCAGTACTTC.

This clone was recorded only once. V and J are TRBV28 and TRBJ1-1; no reliable D call. Trimming shortened V by 6 bases and J by 2 bases, and 10 bases separated the two germline ends. CDR1 is MDHEN, CDR2 SYDVKM, per germline. This CDR3 region has 13 residues. This CDR3 reads CASRTTSNTEAFF. CDR3 in DNA: TGTGCCAGCAGAACAACAAGTAACACTGAAGCTTTCTTT.

V and J are TRBV2 and TRBJ2-2, with 7 bases matching TRBD1. The junction had 14 bases not matched to a gene; V was cut back by 3 bases and J by 1 base. This CDR3 spans 19 amino acids. Germline V gene data show CDR1 as SNHLY and CDR2 as FYNNEI. CDR3 sequence: CASSDSLARGWENTGELFF. The CDR3 DNA sequence: TGTGCCAGCAGTGATAGTCTTGCCAGGGGGTGGGAGAACACCGGGGAGCTGTTTTTT.

The CDR3 loop is CASSSTLAGGPSITDTQYF. The DNA of the CDR3 is TGTGCCAGCAGCTCCACACTAGCGGGGGGGCCTTCTATCACAGATACGCAGTATTTT. The chain couples TRBV7-3 to TRBJ2-3, with 13 bases matching TRBD2. This CDR3 comprises 19 residues. The germline V gene has CDR1 SGHTA and CDR2 FQGTGA. Unmatched junction bases numbered 12, after V lost 4 bases and J lost 2 bases.

This chain uses TRBV29-1 with TRBJ1-1, with unresolved D. Germline lookup yields CDR1 SQVTM and CDR2 ANQGSEA. Trimming stripped 4 bases from V and 5 bases from J, with 11 bases between. The CDR3 runs to 12 residues. CDR3 amino acids: CSVVRRRTEAFF. CDR3 in DNA: TGCAGCGTTGTGCGTCGTCGGACTGAAGCTTTCTTT.

V is TRBV19 and J is TRBJ1-2; a weak D match, TRBD1 (6 bases). The V gene's germline CDR1 is LNHDA and CDR2 SQIVND (reference sequence). V was pared by 6 bases and J by 5 bases, with 16 bases between. CDR3 length equals 14 residues. CDR3 DNA sequence: TGTGCCAGTAGCCATAACGACAGGACTTATGGCTACACCTTC. This encodes CASSHNDRTYGYTF.

This chain links TRBV19 with TRBJ2-6, with 7 nucleotides matching TRBD1. V lost 5 bases and J lost 4; bases outside the gene matches: 11. CDR3 size: 17 residues. Germline loops: CDR1 LNHDA, CDR2 SQIVND (reference sequence). The CDR3 nucleotides read TGTGCCAGTAGTGAACAGGGGTCTCTCTCCGGGGCCAACGTCCTGACTTTC. Translated: CASSEQGSLSGANVLTF.

This rearrangement joins TRBV5-5 to TRBJ1-3, with D maybe TRBD1 (5 bases). V lost 4 bases and J lost 0, with 11 bases in between. CDR1 and CDR2 from the germline V gene are SGHKS and YYEKEE (reference sequence). The CDR3 consists of 15 residues. CDR3 nucleotides: TGTGCCAGCAGCCTGGGGGTACACTCTGGAAACACCATATATTTT. It is translated as CASSLGVHSGNTIYF.

The chain links TRBV5-4 to TRBJ2-1, with TRBD2 matching 8 bases. The CDR3 sequence is 16 residues long. The germline V gene encodes CDR1 SGHNT and CDR2 YYREEE (reference sequence). The V gene end was trimmed by 0 bases and the J gene end by 8 bases; junction bases not matched to a gene: 10. This CDR3 is CASSLVGREAGHEQFF. The CDR3 DNA sequence: TGTGCCAGCAGCTTGGTGGGGCGGGAGGCGGGGCATGAGCAGTTCTTC.

The chain has TRBV29-1 and TRBJ2-1; D gene ambiguous. CDR3 length equals 8 residues. V was pared by 4 bases and J by 10 bases, with 2 bases between. Looked up from germline, CDR1 is SQVTM and CDR2 is ANQGSEA. CDR3 loop: CSVGEQFF. As DNA, the CDR3 is TGCAGCGTTGGGGAGCAGTTCTTC.

This chain joins TRBV4-3 and TRBJ2-7; D perhaps matches TRBD1 (5 bases). V was clipped by 4 bases and J by 2 bases, with 15 bases between them. CDR1 LGHNA and CDR2 YSLEER come from the germline V gene. This CDR3 spans 15 amino acids. The CDR3 DNA reads TGCGCCAGCAGCCGATACTCCACAGGTCCCTACGAGCAGTACTTC. It translates to CASSRYSTGPYEQYF.

This chain joins TRBV5-4 and TRBJ2-1; 10 bases are a match to TRBD2. CDR1 and CDR2 from the germline V gene are SGHNT and YYREEE (reference sequence). The CDR3 spans 15 residues. The V and J ends lost 4 bases and 6 bases, in that order; junction bases with no gene match: 7. The DNA of the CDR3 is TGTGCCAGCAGCCACAAAGCGGGAGGGAGCAATGAGCAGTTCTTC. This translates into CASSHKAGGSNEQFF.

Only a few counts were recorded for this clone. The chain has TRBV7-8 and TRBJ2-7; TRBD1 might be the D (6 bases). Germline CDR1 is SGHVS and CDR2 is FQNEAQ. The V gene lost 1 base and the J gene lost 6 bases, with 10 bases spanning the gap. This CDR3 is built from 13 residues. The DNA of the CDR3 is TGTGCCAGCAGCTTAGGGGGGCAGCTCGAGCAGTACTTC. Its protein product is CASSLGGQLEQYF.

This clone was found once. The chain links TRBV11-2 to TRBJ1-2; D is uncertain. The length of the CDR3 is 13 residues. The germline V gene has CDR1 SGHAT and CDR2 FQNNGV. V was trimmed by 1 base and J by 3 bases, leaving 6 bases between them. The CDR3, as DNA: TGTGCCAGCAGCTTAGGCTTGGACTATGGCTACACCTTC. Amino acid sequence: CASSLGLDYGYTF.

The CDR3: CARSSMRAPGELFF. For the CDR3, the DNA is TGTGCCAGAAGCTCTATGAGGGCACCCGGGGAGCTGTTTTTT. The chain joins TRBV5-3 to TRBJ2-2; D perhaps matches TRBD2 (5 bases). TRBV5-3 is designated an ORF whose function remains uncertain. The CDR3 has 14 residues. V lost 3 bases and J lost 6, with 12 bases in between.